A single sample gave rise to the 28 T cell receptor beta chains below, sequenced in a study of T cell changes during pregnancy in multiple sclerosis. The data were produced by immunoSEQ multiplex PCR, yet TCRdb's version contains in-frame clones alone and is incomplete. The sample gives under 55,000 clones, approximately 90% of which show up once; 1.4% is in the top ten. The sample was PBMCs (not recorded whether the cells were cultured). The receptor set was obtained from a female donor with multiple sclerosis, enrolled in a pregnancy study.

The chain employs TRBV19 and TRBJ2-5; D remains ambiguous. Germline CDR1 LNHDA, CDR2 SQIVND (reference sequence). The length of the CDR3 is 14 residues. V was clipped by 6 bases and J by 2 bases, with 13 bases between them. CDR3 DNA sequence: TGTGCCAGTAGGTTCTCTGGCCTGCAAGAGACCCAGTACTTC. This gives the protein CASRFSGLQETQYF.

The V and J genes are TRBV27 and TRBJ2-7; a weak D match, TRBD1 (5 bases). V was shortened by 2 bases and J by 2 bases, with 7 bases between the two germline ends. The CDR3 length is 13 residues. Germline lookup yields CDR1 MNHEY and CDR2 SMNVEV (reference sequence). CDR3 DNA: TGTGCCAGCAGTTTAGGGGCGACCTACGAGCAGTACTTC. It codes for CASSLGATYEQYF.

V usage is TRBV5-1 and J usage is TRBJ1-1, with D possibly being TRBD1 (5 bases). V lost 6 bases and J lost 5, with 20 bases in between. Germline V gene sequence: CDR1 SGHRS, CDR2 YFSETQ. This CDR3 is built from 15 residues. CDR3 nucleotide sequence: TGCGCCAGCAAGGTCCCCGGGGCGGAGGCGACTGAAGCTTTCTTT. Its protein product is CASKVPGAEATEAFF.

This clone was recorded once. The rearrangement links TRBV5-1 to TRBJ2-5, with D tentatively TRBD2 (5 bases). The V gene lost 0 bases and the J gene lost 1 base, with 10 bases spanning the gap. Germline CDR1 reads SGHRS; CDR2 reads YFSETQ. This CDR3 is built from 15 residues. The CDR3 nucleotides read TGCGCCAGCAGCTTGGAAGCGGCCCTCCAAGAGACCCAGTACTTC. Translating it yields CASSLEAALQETQYF.

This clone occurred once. CDR3 residues: CASSQEQGNLNEQYF. Written as DNA, the CDR3 is TGTGCCAGCAGCCAAGAACAGGGAAATCTCAACGAGCAGTACTTC. The J gene is TRBJ2-7, the V gene TRBV4-2; the D gene is possibly TRBD1 (6 bases). The CDR3 contains 15 residues. The V gene's germline CDR1 is LGHNA and CDR2 YNFKEQ. V was cut by 0 bases and J by 5 bases, with 14 bases left in between.

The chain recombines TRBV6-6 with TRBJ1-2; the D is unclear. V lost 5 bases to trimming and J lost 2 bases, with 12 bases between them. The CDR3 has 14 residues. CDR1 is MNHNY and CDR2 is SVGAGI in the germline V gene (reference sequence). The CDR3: CASSPASGNYGYTF. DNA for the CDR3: TGTGCCAGCAGTCCCGCTTCGGGGAACTATGGCTACACCTTC.

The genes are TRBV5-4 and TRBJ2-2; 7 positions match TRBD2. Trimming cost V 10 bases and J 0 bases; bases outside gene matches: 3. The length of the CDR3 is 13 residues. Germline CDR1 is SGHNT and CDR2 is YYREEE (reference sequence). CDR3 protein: CARGDTNTGELFF. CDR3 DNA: TGTGCCCGGGGGGATACGAACACCGGGGAGCTGTTTTTT.

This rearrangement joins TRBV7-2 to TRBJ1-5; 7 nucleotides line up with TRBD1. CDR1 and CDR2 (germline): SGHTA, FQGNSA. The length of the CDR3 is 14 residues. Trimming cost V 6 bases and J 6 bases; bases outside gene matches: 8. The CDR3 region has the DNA TGTGCCAGCAGAGAAAAGGGGGCGTTTCAGCCCCAGCATTTT. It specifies CASREKGAFQPQHF.

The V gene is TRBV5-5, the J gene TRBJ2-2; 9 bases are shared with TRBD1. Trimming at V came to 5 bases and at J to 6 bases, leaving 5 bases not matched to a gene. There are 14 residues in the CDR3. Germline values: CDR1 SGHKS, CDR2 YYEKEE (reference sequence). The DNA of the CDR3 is TGTGCCAGCAGTCGGACAGGGGTCTCCGGGGAGCTGTTTTTT. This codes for CASSRTGVSGELFF.

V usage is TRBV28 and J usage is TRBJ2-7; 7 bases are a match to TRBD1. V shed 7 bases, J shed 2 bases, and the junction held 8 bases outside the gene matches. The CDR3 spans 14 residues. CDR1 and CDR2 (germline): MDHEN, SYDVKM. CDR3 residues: CASILTGTTYEQYF. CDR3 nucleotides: TGTGCCAGCATCCTGACAGGGACGACCTACGAGCAGTACTTC.

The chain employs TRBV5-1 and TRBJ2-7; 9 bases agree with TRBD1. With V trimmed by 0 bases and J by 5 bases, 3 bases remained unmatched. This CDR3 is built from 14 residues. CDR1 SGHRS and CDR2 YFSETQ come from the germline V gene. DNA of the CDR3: TGCGCCAGCAGCTTGGACAGGGGGCTCGACGAGCAGTACTTC. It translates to CASSLDRGLDEQYF.

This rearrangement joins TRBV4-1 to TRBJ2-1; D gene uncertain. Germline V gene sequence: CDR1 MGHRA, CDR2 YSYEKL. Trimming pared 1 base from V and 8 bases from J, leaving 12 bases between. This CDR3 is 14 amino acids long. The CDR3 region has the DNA TGCGCCAGCAGCCAAGTTGAAGGTTTCTATGAGCAGTTCTTC. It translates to CASSQVEGFYEQFF.

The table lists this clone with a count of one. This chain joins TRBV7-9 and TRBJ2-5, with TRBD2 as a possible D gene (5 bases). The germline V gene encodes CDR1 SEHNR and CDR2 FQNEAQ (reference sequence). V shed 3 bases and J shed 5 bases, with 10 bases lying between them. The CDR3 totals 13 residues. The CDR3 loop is CASSLDSRETQYF. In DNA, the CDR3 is TGTGCCAGCAGCTTGGACTCGCGGGAGACCCAGTACTTC.

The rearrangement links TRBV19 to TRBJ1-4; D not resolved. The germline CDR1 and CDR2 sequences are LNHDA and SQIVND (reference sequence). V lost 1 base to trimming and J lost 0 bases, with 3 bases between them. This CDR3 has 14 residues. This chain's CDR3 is CASSIVATNEKLFF. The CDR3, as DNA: TGTGCCAGTAGTATAGTTGCAACTAATGAAAAACTGTTTTTT.

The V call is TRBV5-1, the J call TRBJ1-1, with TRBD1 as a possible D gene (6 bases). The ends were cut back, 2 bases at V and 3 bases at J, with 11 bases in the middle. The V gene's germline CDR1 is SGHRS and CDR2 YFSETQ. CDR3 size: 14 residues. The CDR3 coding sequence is TGCGCCAGCAGCTTTCGGGGGCGCGACACTGAAGCTTTCTTT. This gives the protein CASSFRGRDTEAFF.

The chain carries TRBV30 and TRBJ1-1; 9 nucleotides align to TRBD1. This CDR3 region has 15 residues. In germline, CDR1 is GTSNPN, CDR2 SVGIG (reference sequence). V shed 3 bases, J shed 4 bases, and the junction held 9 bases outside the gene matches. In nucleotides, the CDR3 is TGTGCCTGGAGCAAACCACAGGGGGCGCCCACTGAAGCTTTCTTT. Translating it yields CAWSKPQGAPTEAFF.

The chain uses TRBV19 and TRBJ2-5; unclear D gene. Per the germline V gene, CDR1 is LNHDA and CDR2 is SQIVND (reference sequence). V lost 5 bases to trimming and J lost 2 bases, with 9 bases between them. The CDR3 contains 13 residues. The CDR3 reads CASSPAAQETQYF. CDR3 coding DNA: TGTGCCAGTAGTCCGGCCGCTCAAGAGACCCAGTACTTC.

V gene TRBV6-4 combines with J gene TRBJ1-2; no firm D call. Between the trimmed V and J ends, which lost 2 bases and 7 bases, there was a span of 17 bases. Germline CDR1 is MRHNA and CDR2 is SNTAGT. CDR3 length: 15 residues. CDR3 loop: CASSDADAPVSGYTF. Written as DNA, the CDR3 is TGTGCCAGCAGTGACGCGGATGCCCCCGTGAGTGGCTACACCTTC.

CDR3 sequence (DNA): TGCGCCAGCACCGAGGGGGGGAACTATGGCTACACCTTC. Protein sequence: CASTEGGNYGYTF. The genes are TRBV10-2 and TRBJ1-2, with TRBD1 as a possible D gene (6 bases). V lost 7 bases to trimming and J lost 2 bases, with 11 bases between them. Germline CDR1 WSHSY, CDR2 SAAADI. The CDR3 length is 13 residues.

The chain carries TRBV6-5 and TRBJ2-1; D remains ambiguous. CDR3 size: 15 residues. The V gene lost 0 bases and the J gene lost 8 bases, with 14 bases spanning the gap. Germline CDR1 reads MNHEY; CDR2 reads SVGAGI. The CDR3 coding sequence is TGTGCCAGCAGTTACTCAACCACCGCTGGGTATGAGCAGTTCTTC. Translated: CASSYSTTAGYEQFF.

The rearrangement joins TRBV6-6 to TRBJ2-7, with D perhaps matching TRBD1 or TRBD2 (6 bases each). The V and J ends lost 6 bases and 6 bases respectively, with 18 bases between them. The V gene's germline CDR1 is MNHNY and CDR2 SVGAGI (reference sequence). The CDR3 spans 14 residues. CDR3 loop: CASRTETEGGEQYF. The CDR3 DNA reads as TGTGCCAGCAGAACCGAGACAGAGGGGGGCGAGCAGTACTTC.

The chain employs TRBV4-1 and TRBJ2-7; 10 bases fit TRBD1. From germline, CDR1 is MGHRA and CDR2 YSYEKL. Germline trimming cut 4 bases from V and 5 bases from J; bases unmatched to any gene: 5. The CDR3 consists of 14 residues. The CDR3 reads CASSLTGGIDEQYF. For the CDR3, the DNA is TGCGCCAGCAGCCTGACAGGGGGCATCGACGAGCAGTACTTC.

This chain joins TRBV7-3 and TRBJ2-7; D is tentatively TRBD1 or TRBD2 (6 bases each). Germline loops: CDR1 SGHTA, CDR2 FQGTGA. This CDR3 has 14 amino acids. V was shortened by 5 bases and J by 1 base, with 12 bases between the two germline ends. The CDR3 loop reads CASSLQGGSYEQYF. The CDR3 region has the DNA TGTGCCAGCAGCCTACAGGGAGGTTCCTACGAGCAGTACTTC.

The CDR3 is CASSESRKLNYGYTF. CDR3 in DNA: TGTGCCAGCAGTGAATCCCGGAAGCTCAACTATGGCTACACCTTC. The rearrangement uses TRBV25-1 and TRBJ1-2; D is unclear. The CDR3 runs 15 residues. Germline V CDR1 and CDR2: MGHDK, SYGVNS. Trimming cost V 1 base and J 2 bases, with 11 bases left between them.

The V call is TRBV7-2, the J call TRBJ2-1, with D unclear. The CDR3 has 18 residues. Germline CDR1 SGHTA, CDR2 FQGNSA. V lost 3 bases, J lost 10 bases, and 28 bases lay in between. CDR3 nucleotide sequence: TGTGCCAGCAGCTTTACTCACGTTTCTAGTCCCTGTGGGCGGGAGCAGTTCTTC. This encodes CASSFTHVSSPCGREQFF.

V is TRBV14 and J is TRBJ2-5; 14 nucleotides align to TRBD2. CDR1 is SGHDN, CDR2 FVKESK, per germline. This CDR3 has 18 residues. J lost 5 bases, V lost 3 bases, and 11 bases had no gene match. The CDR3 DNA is TGTGCCAGCAGCCAGCGGACTAGCGGGAGGCGGGGGATTGAGACCCAGTACTTC. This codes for CASSQRTSGRRGIETQYF. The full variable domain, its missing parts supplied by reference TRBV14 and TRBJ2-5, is EAGVTQFPSHSVIEKGQTVTLRCDPISGHDNLYWYRRVMGKEIKFLLHFVKESKQDESGMPNNRFLAERTGGTYSTLKVQPAELEDSGVYFCASSQRTSGRRGIETQYFGPGTRLLVL.

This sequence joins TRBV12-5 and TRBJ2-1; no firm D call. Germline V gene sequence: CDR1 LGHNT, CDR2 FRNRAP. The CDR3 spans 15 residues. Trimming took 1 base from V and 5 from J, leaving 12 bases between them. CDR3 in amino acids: CASGLDLFGDNEQFF. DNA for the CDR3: TGTGCTAGTGGTTTGGACCTTTTTGGCGACAATGAGCAGTTCTTC. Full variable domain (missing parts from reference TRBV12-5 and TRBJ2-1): DARVTQTPRHKVTEMGQEVTMRCQPILGHNTVFWYRQTMMQGLELLAYFRNRAPLDDSGMPKDRFSAEMPDATLATLKIQPSEPRDSAVYFCASGLDLFGDNEQFFGPGTRLTVL.

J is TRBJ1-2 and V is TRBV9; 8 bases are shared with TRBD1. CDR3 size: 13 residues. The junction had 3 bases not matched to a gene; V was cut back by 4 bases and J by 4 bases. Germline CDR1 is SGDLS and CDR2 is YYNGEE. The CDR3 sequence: CASSRGQGYGYTF. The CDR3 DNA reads TGTGCCAGCAGCCGCGGACAGGGCTATGGCTACACCTTC.